The sequence of this TCR beta chain was determined in a study of blood T cell repertoires in COVID-19. Membership in each cohort depended on participant-reported clinical history. No more than 2 weeks before study entry, exposed participants had met a case of COVID-19. The repertoire was sequenced with immunoSEQ multiplex PCR; TCRdb's copy has only in-frame clones and lacks some. The table shows 320,000 or so clones, with around 84% occurring only once. The germline V gene has CDR1 LNHDA and CDR2 SQIVND (reference sequence). This CDR3 spans 14 amino acids. V lost 4 bases and J lost 0, with 10 bases in between.

This chain uses TRBV19 with TRBJ2-7, with D possibly matching TRBD1 (6 bases). Sequenced input: PBMCs or T cells enriched from blood (not recorded which). The source is a woman in her 30s who had been exposed to COVID-19. The CDR3 DNA reads TGTGCCAGTAGTAAGACGGACAGCTCCTACGAGCAGTACTTC. This gives the protein CASSKTDSSYEQYF.